This record looks at one T cell receptor beta chain sequence and its context. In the original analysis: From reference gene primer amplification, estimates of nucleated cell counts were derived. Clones were read by immunoSEQ multiplex PCR, and TCRdb kept only the in-frame ones, dropping some. The V and J calls and clone size come from that table; D and trimming were worked out from the DNA. Seen here are some 100,000 clones, roughly 90% observed once, and the top ten hold under 7.5%. This sample is part of a study of blood T cell repertoires in COVID-19. Study context: Sites across the United States, Italy and Spain contributed samples from acute and convalescent COVID-19. T cells, B-cell-depleted T cells, or PBMCs provided the cDNA or gDNA that served as material.

The CDR3 is made up of 15 amino acids. V trimming: 4 bases; J trimming: 5 bases; junction bases outside the gene matches: 10. Germline V CDR1 and CDR2: SGHNT, YYREEE (reference sequence). The TCR was taken from a woman in her sixties with acute or convalescent COVID-19. The chain links TRBV5-4 to TRBJ1-1; TRBD1 aligns across 8 bases. Sequenced material: peripheral blood. CDR3 protein: CASSRPTGGGTEAFF. The CDR3 DNA follows: TGTGCCAGCAGCCGACCCACAGGGGGAGGAACTGAAGCTTTCTTT. Filled out from reference TRBV5-4 and TRBJ1-1, the complete variable domain reads ETGVTQSPTHLIKTRGQQVTLRCSSQSGHNTVSWYQQALGQGPQFIFQYYREEENGRGNFPPRFSGLQFPNYSSELNVNALELDDSALYLCASSRPTGGGTEAFFGQGTRLTVV.